This section outlines one T cell receptor beta chain sequence together with its context. Its antigen is undetermined. Possible read error: a much larger clone is one base away. Caucasian adults residing in Nashville, Tennessee made up all the donors. The sample is drawn from a study of shared clonotypes between healthy human individuals. Points from the study as a whole: Relative to memory subsets, naive subsets generally showed larger estimated richness.

Several immunoSEQ plates received, in even portions, the genomic DNA of each subset. Profiled with immunoSEQ multiplex PCR; TCRdb holds only in-frame clones, not every one. This table has over a million clones, roughly 75% appearing once. Between the trimmed V and J ends, which lost 5 bases and 1 base, there was a span of 8 bases. The CDR3 is 14 residues long. Germline V gene lookup returns CDR1 SGHTA and CDR2 FQGNSA. This sequence originates from a man between 18 and 35 years old in good health. This rearrangement joins TRBV7-2 to TRBJ2-2, with D perhaps TRBD2 (5 bases). The source material was memory CD4+ T cells sorted from blood. Subset given: CD45RA-negative fraction. Written as DNA, the CDR3 is TGTGCCAGCAGCCCAAGCGGGAACACCGGGGAGCTGTTTTTT. Its translation is CASSPSGNTGELFF.